Below, one T cell receptor (beta chain) is given with its context. Its specificity is not known. The read stops 3 residues short of the end of the CDR3; the missing end is completed from the germline J gene. This entry is derived from a study of Tregs in tolerant kidney transplant recipients. The study, taken as a whole, reports: The small number of patients limits these findings pending further validation. The most relevant donor-specific Treg TCRbeta repertoire apparently came from expansion with activated donor B cells. Some patients' samples used different primers over time, so nucleotide sequences weren't comparable.

Unstimulated Tregs (CD4+CD25+CD127-) and CD4+CD25- non-Tregs were sorted from PBMCs. Germline assignment: CDR1 GTSNPN and CDR2 SVGIG (reference sequence). This CDR3 comprises 13 residues. Trimming left V 0 bases short and J 8 bases short, with 11 bases between. This table comes from immunoSEQ multiplex PCR, and its TCRdb copy is limited to in-frame clones, with some not included. The sample has roughly 48,000 clones; the top ten hold about 0.85%. Sequencing used CD4+ T cells from blood, obtained before the transplant. This TCR was sampled from a human donor who received a combined kidney and bone marrow transplant. The chain joins TRBV30 to TRBJ2-1; no definite D call. The sequenced CDR3 bases are TGTGCCTGGAGTGTCCTCCGAAGCGATGAG. Translating it yields CAWSVLRSDE. The full CDR3 protein reads CAWSVLRSDEQFF.